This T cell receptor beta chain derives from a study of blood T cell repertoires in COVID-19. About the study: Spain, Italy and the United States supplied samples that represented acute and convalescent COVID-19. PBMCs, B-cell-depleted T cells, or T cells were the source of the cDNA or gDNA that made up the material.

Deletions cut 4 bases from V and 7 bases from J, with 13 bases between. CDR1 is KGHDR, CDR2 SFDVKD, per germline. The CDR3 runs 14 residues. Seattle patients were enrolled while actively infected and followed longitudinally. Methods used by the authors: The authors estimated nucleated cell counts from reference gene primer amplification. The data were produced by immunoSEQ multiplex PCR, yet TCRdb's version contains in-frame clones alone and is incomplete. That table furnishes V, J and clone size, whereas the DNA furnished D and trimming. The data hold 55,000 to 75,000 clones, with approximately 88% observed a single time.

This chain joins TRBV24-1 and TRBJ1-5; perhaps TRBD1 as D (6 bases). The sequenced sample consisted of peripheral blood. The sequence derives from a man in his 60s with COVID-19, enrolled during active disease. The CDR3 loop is CATSETPGGQPQHF. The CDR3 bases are TGTGCCACCAGTGAGACGCCGGGGGGCCAGCCCCAGCATTTT.